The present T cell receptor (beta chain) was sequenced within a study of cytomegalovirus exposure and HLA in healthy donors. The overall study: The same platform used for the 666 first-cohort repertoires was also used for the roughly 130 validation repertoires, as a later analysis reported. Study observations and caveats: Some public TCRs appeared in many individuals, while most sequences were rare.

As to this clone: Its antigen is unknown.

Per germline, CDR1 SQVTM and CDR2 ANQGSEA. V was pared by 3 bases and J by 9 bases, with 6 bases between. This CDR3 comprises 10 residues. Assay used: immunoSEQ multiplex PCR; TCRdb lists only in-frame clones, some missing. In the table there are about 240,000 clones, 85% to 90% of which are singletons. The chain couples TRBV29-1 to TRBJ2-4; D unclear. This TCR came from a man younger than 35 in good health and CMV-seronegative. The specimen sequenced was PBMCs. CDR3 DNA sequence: TGCAGCGTTGACTCCGGCATTCAGTACTTC. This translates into CSVDSGIQYF.